The 5 T cell receptor beta chains in this list originate from one sample, sequenced in a study of blood T cells in healthy people across ages. Together with a sample-barcoded 5' primer, a J-beta primer mix was included in a second PCR lasting about 6 to 11 cycles. In TCRdb, the 5' RACE reads were re-called with MiXCR into one record per CDR3 protein. The table has hundreds of thousands of distinct CDR3 sequences, around three fifths seen once. Input material: blood. These TCRs come from a man in his 60s in good health.

The chain uses TRBV2 and TRBJ2-5; 7 bases line up with TRBD2. The V gene's germline CDR1 is SNHLY and CDR2 FYNNEI. Trimming removed 6 bases from V and 7 bases from J; junction bases left unmatched: 8. The CDR3 covers 13 residues. CDR3 protein: CASRPGTTGTQYF. CDR3 coding DNA: TGTGCCAGCAGACCCGGGACTACAGGGACCCAGTACTTC.

There are a few counts of this clonotype. The V gene is TRBV20-1, the J gene TRBJ2-1; 7 bases fit TRBD2. V was pared by 8 bases and J by 5 bases, with 6 bases of the junction left unmatched. Germline CDR1 is DFQATT and CDR2 is SNEGSKA (reference sequence). This CDR3 comprises 12 residues. The DNA for the CDR3 is TGCAGTCGGACTAGAGGGAACAATGAGCAGTTCTTC. Its protein is CSRTRGNNEQFF.

The J gene is TRBJ2-7, the V gene TRBV3-1; 11 positions match TRBD2. This CDR3 is 13 amino acids long. The germline CDR1 and CDR2 sequences are LGHDT and YNNKEL (reference sequence). The V gene end was trimmed by 8 bases and the J gene end by 7 bases; junction bases not matched to a gene: 7. The CDR3 spells CASQEGTSGEQYF. Written as DNA, the CDR3 is TGTGCCAGCCAGGAAGGGACTAGCGGTGAGCAGTACTTC.

This CDR3 is CSALTGTRGSRDTQYF. The DNA for the CDR3 is TGCAGTGCCTTGACCGGGACTAGAGGGTCGCGAGATACGCAGTATTTT. The rearrangement links TRBV20-1 to TRBJ2-3; 8 bases are a match to TRBD2. The CDR3 is 16 residues long. Germline V lookup: CDR1 DFQATT, CDR2 SNEGSKA (reference sequence). V gave up 6 bases and J gave up 5 bases; unmatched junction bases: 16.

This clonotype appeared a single time. This chain uses TRBV12-3 or TRBV12-4 with TRBJ2-1, with D maybe TRBD2 (5 bases). This CDR3 spans 16 amino acids. V dropped 3 bases and J dropped 0 bases, with 12 bases sitting between them. Here the CDR3 DNA reads TGTGCCAGCAGTTTTATAACTAGTAGCTCCTACAATGAGCAGTTCTTC. Translation gives CASSFITSSSYNEQFF.